These 17 T cell receptor beta chains came from one sample sequenced in a study of blood T cell repertoires in COVID-19. Method: immunoSEQ multiplex PCR; TCRdb's copy keeps in-frame clones and lacks some. The sample lists 50,000 or so clones; nearly 90% were seen once. Material for sequencing was peripheral blood. These receptors were obtained from a man in his 60s with active COVID-19.

J is TRBJ2-1 and V is TRBV9; D call uncertain. Germline V gene data show CDR1 as SGDLS and CDR2 as YYNGEE. Trimming pared 0 bases from V and 0 bases from J, leaving 10 bases between. The CDR3 is made up of 16 amino acids. The CDR3 region is CASSVATDLSYNEQFF. CDR3 in DNA: TGTGCCAGCAGCGTAGCAACAGACCTCTCCTACAATGAGCAGTTCTTC. Full variable domain (rest looked up from reference TRBV9 and TRBJ2-1): DSGVTQTPKHLITATGQRVTLRCSPRSGDLSVYWYQQSLDQGLQFLIQYYNGEERAKGNILERFSAQQFPDLHSELNLSSLELGDSALYFCASSVATDLSYNEQFFGPGTRLTVL.

In DNA form, the CDR3 reads TGTGCCACCAGCAGAGACTTCCCGGGACTAGCGGGAGTCTACGAGCAGTACTTC. This encodes CATSRDFPGLAGVYEQYF. V and J are TRBV15 and TRBJ2-7; 14 nucleotides match TRBD2. The CDR3 has 18 amino acids. Per the germline V gene, CDR1 is LNHNV and CDR2 is YYDKDF (reference sequence). Unmatched junction bases numbered 7, after V lost 0 bases and J lost 3 bases.

V and J are TRBV9 and TRBJ1-1, with 10 bases lining up with TRBD1. Germline V lookup: CDR1 SGDLS, CDR2 YYNGEE. CDR3 length: 17 residues. With 0 bases clipped from V and 0 bases from J, the junction kept 5 bases outside the gene matches. The CDR3 DNA follows: TGTGCCAGCAGCGTAGACCCGACAGGGGGCATGAACACTGAAGCTTTCTTT. Amino acids: CASSVDPTGGMNTEAFF.

This clone was detected a few times. In the same sample, other DNA sequences code for this CDR3. The chain couples TRBV7-8 to TRBJ2-7, with 10 bases lining up with TRBD2. The germline gives CDR1 SGHVS, CDR2 FQNEAQ. J lost 4 bases, V lost 5 bases, and 17 bases had no gene match. The length of the CDR3 is 18 residues. This chain's CDR3 is CASSALVLAGAPSYEQYF. Written as DNA, the CDR3 is TGTGCCAGCAGCGCTCTTGTGCTAGCGGGAGCCCCTTCGTACGAGCAGTACTTC.

CDR3 nucleotide sequence: TGCGCCAGCAGCCAACCCACGGAGGGGGAGACCCAGTACTTC. It yields the protein CASSQPTEGETQYF. The chain carries TRBV4-1 and TRBJ2-5, with a possible D match to TRBD2 (6 bases). The CDR3 runs to 14 residues. Germline values: CDR1 MGHRA, CDR2 YSYEKL. V was trimmed by 2 bases and J by 5 bases, leaving 12 bases between them.

The J gene is TRBJ2-3, the V gene TRBV7-9; 8 bases line up with TRBD1. The CDR3 length is 15 residues. The V segment lost 5 bases and the J segment 4 bases; nucleotides outside the gene matches: 8. Germline-derived CDR1 and CDR2 are SEHNR and FQNEAQ (reference sequence). In nucleotides, the CDR3 is TGTGCCAGCAGCAGACGGACAGGGAAGTCAGATACGCAGTATTTT. It encodes CASSRRTGKSDTQYF.

This chain connects TRBV7-9 to TRBJ2-7; TRBD2 aligns across 9 bases. This CDR3 spans 16 amino acids. Trimming removed 2 bases from V and 0 bases from J; junction bases left unmatched: 5. Germline lookup yields CDR1 SEHNR and CDR2 FQNEAQ (reference sequence). The CDR3 region has the DNA TGTGCCAGCAGCTTACCTGCGGGAGGGAACTCCTACGAGCAGTACTTC. Translation gives CASSLPAGGNSYEQYF.

V and J are TRBV5-5 and TRBJ1-6, with TRBD1 matching over 9 bases. This CDR3 has 14 residues. Germline CDR1 SGHKS, CDR2 YYEKEE (reference sequence). Germline trimming cut 0 bases from V and 9 bases from J; bases unmatched to any gene: 1. The DNA of the CDR3 is TGTGCCAGCAGCTTGGGACAGGGGGGTTCACCCCTCCACTTT. It translates to CASSLGQGGSPLHF.

The chain employs TRBV28 and TRBJ2-7; no definite D call. V dropped 5 bases and J dropped 0 bases, with 5 bases sitting between them. The CDR3 runs to 12 residues. Germline V gene sequence: CDR1 MDHEN, CDR2 SYDVKM. For the CDR3, the DNA is TGTGCCAGCAGTGCGAGCTCCTACGAGCAGTACTTC. Its protein is CASSASSYEQYF.

This chain connects TRBV7-2 to TRBJ1-3; maybe TRBD1 (6 bases). Looked up from germline, CDR1 is SGHTA and CDR2 is FQGNSA. Trimming cost V 5 bases and J 0 bases, with 11 bases left between them. The CDR3 extends over 15 amino acids. The CDR3 nucleotides are TGTGCCAGCAGCCCCGACAGGTTCTCTGGAAACACCATATATTTT. Translating gives CASSPDRFSGNTIYF.

The chain recombines TRBV6-5 with TRBJ1-1, with D unresolved. Germline CDR1 and CDR2: MNHEY and SVGAGI. V was shortened by 6 bases and J by 0 bases, with 14 bases between the two germline ends. This CDR3 has 15 amino acids. Here the CDR3 DNA reads TGTGCCAGCAGCACCTGGACGGGAATGAACACTGAAGCTTTCTTT. Its protein product is CASSTWTGMNTEAFF.

This clone was counted a single time. The chain carries TRBV27 and TRBJ2-3; 8 positions agree with TRBD1. Germline V gene data show CDR1 as MNHEY and CDR2 as SMNVEV (reference sequence). Unmatched junction bases numbered 12, after V lost 5 bases and J lost 5 bases. CDR3 length: 16 residues. CDR3 sequence reads: CASSPLWGRGLDTQYF. CDR3 sequence (DNA): TGTGCCAGCAGTCCCCTGTGGGGCAGGGGGCTAGATACGCAGTATTTT.

V gene TRBV5-1 combines with J gene TRBJ1-2, with a possible D match to TRBD1 (6 bases). CDR3 length: 14 amino acids. Germline CDR1 and CDR2: SGHRS and YFSETQ. Between the trimmed V and J ends, which lost 3 bases and 5 bases, there was a span of 14 bases. CDR3 protein: CASSSSQGIYGYTF. The CDR3 DNA reads TGCGCCAGCAGCTCGTCCCAGGGGATATATGGCTACACCTTC.

The chain links TRBV5-4 to TRBJ1-1; maybe TRBD1 (6 bases). V was cut by 3 bases and J by 7 bases, with 16 bases left in between. In germline, CDR1 is SGHNT, CDR2 YYREEE (reference sequence). This CDR3 contains 14 residues. The CDR3 DNA reads TGTGCCAGCAGCTCCGACGGGACACAATTTGAAGCTTTCTTT. Translation gives CASSSDGTQFEAFF.

The rearrangement joins TRBV4-2 to TRBJ1-1; D perhaps matches TRBD1 (6 bases). Trimming cost V 5 bases and J 0 bases, with 13 bases left between them. Germline CDR1 reads LGHNA; CDR2 reads YNFKEQ. This CDR3 has 15 amino acids. CDR3 sequence (DNA): TGTGCCAGCAGCGAGGGGGATACCATGAACACTGAAGCTTTCTTT. Translated, it gives CASSEGDTMNTEAFF.

The rearrangement links TRBV14 to TRBJ2-1; 9 nucleotides agree with TRBD2. CDR1 and CDR2 from the germline V gene are SGHDN and FVKESK. V trimming: 6 bases; J trimming: 0 bases; junction bases outside the gene matches: 9. This CDR3 is 17 amino acids long. This CDR3 is CASSHAAGGYSYNEQFF. The CDR3 DNA is TGTGCCAGCAGTCACGCAGCGGGGGGTTACTCCTACAATGAGCAGTTCTTC.

V is TRBV6-2 or TRBV6-3 and J is TRBJ2-7, with TRBD1 identical over 7 bases. The CDR3 is 14 amino acids. With 6 bases clipped from V and 4 bases from J, the junction kept 9 bases outside the gene matches. In germline, CDR1 is MNHEY, CDR2 SVGEGT. The CDR3 loop reads CASSRYGQDYEQYF. As DNA, the CDR3 is TGTGCCAGCAGCCGCTACGGACAGGATTACGAGCAGTACTTC.